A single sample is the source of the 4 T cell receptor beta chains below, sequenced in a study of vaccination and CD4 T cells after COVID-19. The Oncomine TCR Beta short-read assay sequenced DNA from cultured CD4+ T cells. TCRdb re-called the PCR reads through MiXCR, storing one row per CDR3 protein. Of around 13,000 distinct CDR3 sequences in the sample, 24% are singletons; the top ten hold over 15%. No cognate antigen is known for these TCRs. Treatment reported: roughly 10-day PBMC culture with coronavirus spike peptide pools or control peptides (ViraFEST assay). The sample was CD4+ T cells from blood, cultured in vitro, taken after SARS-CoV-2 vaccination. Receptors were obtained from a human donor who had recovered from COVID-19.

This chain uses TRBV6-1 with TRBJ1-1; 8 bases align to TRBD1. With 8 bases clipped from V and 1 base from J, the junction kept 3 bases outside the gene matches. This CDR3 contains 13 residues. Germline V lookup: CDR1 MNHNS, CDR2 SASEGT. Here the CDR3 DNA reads TGTGCCAGCGCGACAGGGGAGAACACTGAAGCTTTCTTT. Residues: CASATGENTEAFF.

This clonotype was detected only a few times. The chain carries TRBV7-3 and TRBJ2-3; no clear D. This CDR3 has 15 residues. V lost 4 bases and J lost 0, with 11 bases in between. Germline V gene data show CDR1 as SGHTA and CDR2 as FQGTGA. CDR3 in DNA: TGTGCCAGCAGCTCCGACGGAGCTAGCACAGATACGCAGTATTTT. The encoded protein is CASSSDGASTDTQYF.

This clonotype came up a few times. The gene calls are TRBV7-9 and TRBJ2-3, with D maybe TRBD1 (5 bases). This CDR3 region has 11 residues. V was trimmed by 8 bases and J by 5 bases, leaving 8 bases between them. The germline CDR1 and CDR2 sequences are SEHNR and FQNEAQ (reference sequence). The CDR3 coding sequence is TGTGCCAGCGGACAACAAGATACGCAGTATTTT. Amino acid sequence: CASGQQDTQYF.

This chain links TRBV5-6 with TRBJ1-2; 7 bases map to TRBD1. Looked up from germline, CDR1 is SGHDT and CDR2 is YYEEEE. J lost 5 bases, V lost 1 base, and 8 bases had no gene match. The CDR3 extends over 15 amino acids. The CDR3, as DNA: TGTGCCAGCAGCTTGTGGGAAGGGGGCAGATATGGCTACACCTTC. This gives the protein CASSLWEGGRYGYTF.